This T cell receptor beta chain was sequenced for a study of Tregs in tolerant kidney transplant recipients. Whole-study results and caveats: Donor-specific Treg expansion exceeded global Treg expansion in tolerant patients, suggesting antigen drive.

V trimming: 0 bases; J trimming: 8 bases; junction bases outside the gene matches: 7. Germline V lookup: CDR1 KGHSH, CDR2 LQKENI. The CDR3 is 15 amino acids. The table came from immunoSEQ multiplex PCR; TCRdb's copy has only in-frame clones and leaves some out. The sample comprises about 110,000 clones, 85% to 90% of which are singletons, and 0.34% rests with the top ten. Thawed PBMCs were FACS-sorted into unstimulated CD4+CD25+CD127- regulatory T cells, CD4+CD25- non-regulatory cells, CD4 and CD8 cells. A remark on this clone: As yet, its antigen is unknown.

This receptor was identified in a human donor who received a combined kidney and bone marrow transplant. The sample was CD4+ T cells from blood, taken before the transplant. V gene TRBV18 combines with J gene TRBJ1-2; 9 nucleotides agree with TRBD1. CDR3 in amino acids: CASSPPDRGRRGYTF. CDR3 nucleotides: TGTGCCAGCTCACCACCTGACAGGGGGAGAAGAGGCTACACCTTC.